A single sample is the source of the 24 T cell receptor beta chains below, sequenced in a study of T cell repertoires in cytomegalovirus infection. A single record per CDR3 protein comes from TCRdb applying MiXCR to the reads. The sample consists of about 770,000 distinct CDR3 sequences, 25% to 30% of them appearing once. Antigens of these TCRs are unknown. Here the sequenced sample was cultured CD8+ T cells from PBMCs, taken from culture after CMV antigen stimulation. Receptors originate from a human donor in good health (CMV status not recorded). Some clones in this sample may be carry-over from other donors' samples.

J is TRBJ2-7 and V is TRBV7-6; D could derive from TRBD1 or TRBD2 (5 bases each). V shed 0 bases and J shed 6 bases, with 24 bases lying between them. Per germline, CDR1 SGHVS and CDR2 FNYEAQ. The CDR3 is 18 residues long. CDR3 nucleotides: TGTGCCAGCAGCTTAGCAACAGAGGGGCGTGGATATGTCAGCGAGCAGTACTTC. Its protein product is CASSLATEGRGYVSEQYF.

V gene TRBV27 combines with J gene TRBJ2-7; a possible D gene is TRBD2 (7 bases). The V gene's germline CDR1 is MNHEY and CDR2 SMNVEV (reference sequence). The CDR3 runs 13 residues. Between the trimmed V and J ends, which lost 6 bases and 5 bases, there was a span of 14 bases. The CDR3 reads CASSGGLSNEQYF. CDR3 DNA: TGTGCCAGCAGCGGGGGGCTCAGTAACGAGCAGTACTTC.

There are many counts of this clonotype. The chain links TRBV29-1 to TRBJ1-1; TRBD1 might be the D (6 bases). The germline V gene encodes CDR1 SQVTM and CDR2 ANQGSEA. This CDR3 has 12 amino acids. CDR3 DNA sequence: TGCACCTTGGGACACCTGAACACTGAAGCTTTCTTT. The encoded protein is CTLGHLNTEAFF.

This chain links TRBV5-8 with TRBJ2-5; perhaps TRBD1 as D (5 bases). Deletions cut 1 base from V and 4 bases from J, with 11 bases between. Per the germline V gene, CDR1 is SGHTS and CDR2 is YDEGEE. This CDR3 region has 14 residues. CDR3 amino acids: CASSLNIGAETQYF. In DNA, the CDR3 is TGTGCCAGCAGCTTGAACATAGGGGCAGAGACCCAGTACTTC.

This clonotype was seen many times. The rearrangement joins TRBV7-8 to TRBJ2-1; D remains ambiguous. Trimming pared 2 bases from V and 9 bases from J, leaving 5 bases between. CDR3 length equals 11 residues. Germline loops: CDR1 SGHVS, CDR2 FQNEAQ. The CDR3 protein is CASSLRSEQFF. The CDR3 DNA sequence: TGTGCCAGCAGCTTAAGAAGTGAGCAGTTCTTC.

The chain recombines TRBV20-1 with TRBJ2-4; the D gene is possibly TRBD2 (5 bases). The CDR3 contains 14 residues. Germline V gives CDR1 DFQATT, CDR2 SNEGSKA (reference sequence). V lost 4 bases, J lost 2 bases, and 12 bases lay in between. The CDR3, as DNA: TGCAGTGCTAACTCCGGGATCACCAAAAACATTCAGTACTTC. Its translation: CSANSGITKNIQYF.

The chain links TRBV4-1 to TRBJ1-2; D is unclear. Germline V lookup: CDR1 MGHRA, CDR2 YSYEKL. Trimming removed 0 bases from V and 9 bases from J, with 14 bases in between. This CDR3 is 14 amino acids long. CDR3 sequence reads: CASSQERQTTSYTF. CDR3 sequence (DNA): TGCGCCAGCAGCCAAGAACGGCAGACGACGAGCTACACCTTC.

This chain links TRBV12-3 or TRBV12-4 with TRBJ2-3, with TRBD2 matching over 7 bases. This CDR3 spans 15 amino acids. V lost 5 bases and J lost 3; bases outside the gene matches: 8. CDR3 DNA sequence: TGTGCCAGCAGTCCGTCTAGCGGAGGAACAGATACGCAGTATTTT. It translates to CASSPSSGGTDTQYF.

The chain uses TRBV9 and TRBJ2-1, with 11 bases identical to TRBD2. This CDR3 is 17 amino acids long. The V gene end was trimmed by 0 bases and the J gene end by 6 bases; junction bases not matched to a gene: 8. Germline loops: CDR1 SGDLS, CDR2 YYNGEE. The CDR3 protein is CASSVGILAGALNEQFF. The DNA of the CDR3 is TGTGCCAGCAGCGTAGGGATACTAGCGGGGGCCCTCAATGAGCAGTTCTTC.

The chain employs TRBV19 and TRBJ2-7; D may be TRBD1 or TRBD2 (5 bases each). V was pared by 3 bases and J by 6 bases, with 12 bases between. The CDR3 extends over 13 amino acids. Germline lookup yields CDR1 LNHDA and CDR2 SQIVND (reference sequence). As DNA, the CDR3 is TGTGCCAGTAGTATTATAGCAGGGAGCGAGCAGTACGTC. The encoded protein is CASSIIAGSEQYV.

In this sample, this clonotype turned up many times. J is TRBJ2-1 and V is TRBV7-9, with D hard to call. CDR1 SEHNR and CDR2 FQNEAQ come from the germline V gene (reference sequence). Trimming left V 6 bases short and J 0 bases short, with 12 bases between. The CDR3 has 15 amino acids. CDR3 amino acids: CASSVVSFSYNEQFF. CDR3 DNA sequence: TGTGCCAGCAGTGTCGTCAGTTTCTCCTACAATGAGCAGTTCTTC.

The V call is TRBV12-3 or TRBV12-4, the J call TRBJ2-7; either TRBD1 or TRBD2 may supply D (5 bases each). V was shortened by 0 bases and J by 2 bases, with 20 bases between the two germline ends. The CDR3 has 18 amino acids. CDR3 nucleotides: TGTGCCAGCAGTTTAGCGCTACGAGGGGCCCCTACTACCTACGAGCAGTACTTC. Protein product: CASSLALRGAPTTYEQYF.

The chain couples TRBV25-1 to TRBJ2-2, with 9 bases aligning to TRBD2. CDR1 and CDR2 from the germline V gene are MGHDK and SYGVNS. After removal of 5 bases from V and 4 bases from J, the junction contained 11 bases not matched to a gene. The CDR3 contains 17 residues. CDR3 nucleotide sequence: TGTGCCAGCAGTTGGAAGGGAGCGGGGGGTGGCACCGGGGAGCTGTTTTTT. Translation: CASSWKGAGGGTGELFF.

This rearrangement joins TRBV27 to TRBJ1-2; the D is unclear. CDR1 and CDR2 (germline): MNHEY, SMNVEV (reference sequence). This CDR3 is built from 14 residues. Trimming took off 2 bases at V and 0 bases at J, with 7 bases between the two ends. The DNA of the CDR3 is TGTGCCAGCAGTTTAAACTACGCTAACTATGGCTACACCTTC. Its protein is CASSLNYANYGYTF.

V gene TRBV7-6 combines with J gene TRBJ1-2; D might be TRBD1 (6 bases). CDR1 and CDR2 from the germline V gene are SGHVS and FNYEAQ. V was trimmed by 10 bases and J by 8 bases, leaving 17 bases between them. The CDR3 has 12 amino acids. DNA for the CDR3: TGTGCCACTTTCAACAGGGTTGGCGGCTACACCTTC. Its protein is CATFNRVGGYTF. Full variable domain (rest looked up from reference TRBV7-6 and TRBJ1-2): GAGVSQSPRYKVTKRGQDVALRCDPISGHVSLYWYRQALGQGPEFLTYFNYEAQQDKSGLPNDRFSAERPEGSISTLTIQRTEQRDSAMYRCATFNRVGGYTFGSGTRLTVV.

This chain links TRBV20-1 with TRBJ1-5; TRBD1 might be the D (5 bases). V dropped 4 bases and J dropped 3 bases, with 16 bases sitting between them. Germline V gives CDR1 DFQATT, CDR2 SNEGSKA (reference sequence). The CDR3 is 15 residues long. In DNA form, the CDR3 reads TGCAGTGCTACCACCTCGGGACCCATCAATCAGCCCCAGCATTTT. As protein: CSATTSGPINQPQHF.

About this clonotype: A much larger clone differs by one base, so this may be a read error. CDR3 nucleotide sequence: TGTGCCAGCAGGTTGGGTACGGGATACGAGCAGTACGTC. Translation gives CASRLGTGYEQYV. The rearrangement joins TRBV12-3 or TRBV12-4 to TRBJ2-7, with D tentatively TRBD2 (5 bases). The V gene lost 6 bases and the J gene lost 4 bases, with 13 bases spanning the gap. The CDR3 contains 13 residues.

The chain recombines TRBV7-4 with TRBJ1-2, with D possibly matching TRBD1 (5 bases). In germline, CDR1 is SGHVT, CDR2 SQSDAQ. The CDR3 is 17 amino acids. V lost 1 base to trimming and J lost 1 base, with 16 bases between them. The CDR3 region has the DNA TGTGCCAGCAGCTTAGGGACTCCAACAGGTTATAACTATGGCTACACCTTC. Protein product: CASSLGTPTGYNYGYTF.

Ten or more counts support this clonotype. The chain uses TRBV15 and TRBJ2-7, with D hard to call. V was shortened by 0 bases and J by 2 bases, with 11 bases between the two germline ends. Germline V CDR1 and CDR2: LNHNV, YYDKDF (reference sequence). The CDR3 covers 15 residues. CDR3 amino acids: CATSRDRSRTYEQYF. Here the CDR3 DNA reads TGTGCCACCAGCAGAGATAGGTCACGGACCTACGAGCAGTACTTC.

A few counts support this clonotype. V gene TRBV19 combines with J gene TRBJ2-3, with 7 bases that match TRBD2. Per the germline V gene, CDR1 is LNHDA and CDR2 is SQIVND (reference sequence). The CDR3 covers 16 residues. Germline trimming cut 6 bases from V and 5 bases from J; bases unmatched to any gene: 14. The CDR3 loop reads CASRGLDLRAQDTQYF. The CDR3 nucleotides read TGTGCCAGTAGAGGACTAGACTTACGGGCCCAAGATACGCAGTATTTT.

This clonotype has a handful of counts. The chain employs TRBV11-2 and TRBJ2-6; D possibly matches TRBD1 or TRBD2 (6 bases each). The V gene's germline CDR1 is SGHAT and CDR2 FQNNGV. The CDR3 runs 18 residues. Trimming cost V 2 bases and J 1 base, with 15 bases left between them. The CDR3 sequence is CASSLRGAGASGANVLTF. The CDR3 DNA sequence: TGTGCCAGCAGCTTAAGGGGGGCCGGAGCTTCTGGGGCCAACGTCCTGACTTTC.

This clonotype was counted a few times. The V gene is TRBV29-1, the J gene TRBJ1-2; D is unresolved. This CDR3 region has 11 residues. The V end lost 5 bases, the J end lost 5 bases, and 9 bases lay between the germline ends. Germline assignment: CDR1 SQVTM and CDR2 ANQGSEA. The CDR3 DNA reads TGCAGCGTTCCGCATCCTTATGGCTACACCTTC. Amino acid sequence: CSVPHPYGYTF.

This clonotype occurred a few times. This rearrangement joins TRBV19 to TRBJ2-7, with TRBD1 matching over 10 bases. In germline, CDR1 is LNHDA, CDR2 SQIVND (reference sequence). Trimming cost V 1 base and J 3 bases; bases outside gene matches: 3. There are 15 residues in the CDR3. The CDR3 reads CASSIAGTGVYEQYF. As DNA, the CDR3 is TGTGCCAGTAGTATAGCCGGGACAGGGGTCTACGAGCAGTACTTC.

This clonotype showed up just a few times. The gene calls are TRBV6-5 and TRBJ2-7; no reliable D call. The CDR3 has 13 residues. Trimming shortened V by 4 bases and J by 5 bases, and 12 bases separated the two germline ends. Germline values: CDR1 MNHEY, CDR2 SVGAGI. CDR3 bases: TGTGCCAGCAGTTCAGAGAACCTCAACGAGCAGTACTTC. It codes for CASSSENLNEQYF.